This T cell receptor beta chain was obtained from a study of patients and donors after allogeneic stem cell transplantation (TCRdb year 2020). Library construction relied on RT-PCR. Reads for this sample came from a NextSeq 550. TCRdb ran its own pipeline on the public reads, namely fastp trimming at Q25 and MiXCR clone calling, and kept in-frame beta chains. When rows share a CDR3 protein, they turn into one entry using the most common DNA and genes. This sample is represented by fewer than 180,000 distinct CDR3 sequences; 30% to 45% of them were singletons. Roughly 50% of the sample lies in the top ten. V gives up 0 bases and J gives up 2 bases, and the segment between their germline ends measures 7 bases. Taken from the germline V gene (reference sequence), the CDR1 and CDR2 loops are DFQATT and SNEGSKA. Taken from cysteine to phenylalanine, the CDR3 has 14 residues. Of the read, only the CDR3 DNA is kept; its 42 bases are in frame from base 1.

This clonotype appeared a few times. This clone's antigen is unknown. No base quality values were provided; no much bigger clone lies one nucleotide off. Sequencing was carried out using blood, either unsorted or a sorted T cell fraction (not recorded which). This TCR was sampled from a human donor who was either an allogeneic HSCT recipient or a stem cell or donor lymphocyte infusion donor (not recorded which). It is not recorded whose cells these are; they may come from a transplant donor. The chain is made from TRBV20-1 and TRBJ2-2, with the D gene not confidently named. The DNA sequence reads TGCAGTGCTAGAGATCTGGCTAACACCGGGGAGCTGTTTTTT. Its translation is CSARDLANTGELFF.